One sample yielded the 5 T cell receptor beta chains listed below, sequenced in a study of OX40 agonist ivuxolimab in advanced cancers. Produced via immunoSEQ multiplex PCR; TCRdb's table is partial and in-frame only. The sample yields tens of thousands of clones, more than 75% seen once. Source: CD4+ or CD8+ T cells sorted from blood, taken in a trial of the OX40 agonist ivuxolimab. The receptor source for this set is an adult with an advanced solid tumor such as melanoma, head and neck, liver or kidney cancer.

The chain joins TRBV6-1 to TRBJ2-1, with a weak D call TRBD1 (5 bases). V lost 6 bases, J lost 7 bases, and 10 bases lay in between. Germline V gene lookup returns CDR1 MNHNS and CDR2 SASEGT. CDR3 length: 12 amino acids. The CDR3: CASSWGENEQFF. The CDR3 DNA sequence: TGTGCCAGCAGCTGGGGCGAAAATGAGCAGTTCTTC.

This clone was counted only a few times. The genes are TRBV19 and TRBJ1-2; TRBD1 agrees at 8 bases. The CDR3 totals 14 residues. Germline loops: CDR1 LNHDA, CDR2 SQIVND (reference sequence). The junction had 9 bases not matched to a gene; V was cut back by 5 bases and J by 7 bases. The CDR3 is CASSLSGGTAGYTF. CDR3 nucleotide sequence: TGTGCCAGTAGTTTATCAGGGGGCACGGCTGGCTACACCTTC.

This sequence joins TRBV5-4 and TRBJ2-1, with 13 bases identical to TRBD2. The length of the CDR3 is 15 residues. J lost 5 bases, V lost 6 bases, and 5 bases had no gene match. Germline loops: CDR1 SGHNT, CDR2 YYREEE (reference sequence). CDR3 DNA: TGTGCCAGCATCGGACTAGCGGGAGTGGACAATGAGCAGTTCTTC. This translates into CASIGLAGVDNEQFF.

The CDR3 DNA is TGTGCCAGCAGCTCCCTTTCGGACAGGAGGGAGACCCAGTACTTC. As protein: CASSSLSDRRETQYF. The chain is built from TRBV9 and TRBJ2-5; 7 bases align to TRBD1. CDR3 size: 15 residues. With V trimmed by 4 bases and J by 5 bases, 11 bases remained unmatched. The germline CDR1 and CDR2 sequences are SGDLS and YYNGEE.

The V and J genes are TRBV27 and TRBJ1-5; D ambiguous. V shed 6 bases and J shed 4 bases, with 10 bases lying between them. Per germline, CDR1 MNHEY and CDR2 SMNVEV (reference sequence). The CDR3 is 13 residues long. The CDR3 region has the DNA TGTGCCAGCAGCCCCCGAGGGAATCAGCCCCAGCATTTT. Translated, it gives CASSPRGNQPQHF.